The rows below give T cell receptor beta chains drawn from one sample of a study of shared clonotypes between healthy human individuals. This table comes from immunoSEQ multiplex PCR, and its TCRdb copy is limited to in-frame clones, with some not included. The data hold about 2.4 million clones, with more than 85% observed a single time. Sequencing input: naive CD4+ T cells from PBMCs. Every receptor here comes from a man between 18 and 35 years old in good health. Some clones in this sample may be carry-over from other donors' samples. Both conserved end residues are part of each CDR3. Fields, in order: V gene, D gene, clone size, J gene, CDR3 protein, CDR3 DNA. D genes are given only for firm matches. Some rows mark clone size as missing; the rest say once, few, many or name a class of expanded clone.

>TRBV30|.|.|TRBJ1-6
CAWSVGGRSPLHF
TGTGCCTGGAGTGTTGGGGGCAGATCACCCCTCCACTTT
>TRBV29-1|TRBD1|.|TRBJ1-5
CSVRQGSGNQPQHF
TGCAGCGTAAGACAGGGGTCGGGGAATCAGCCCCAGCATTTT
>TRBV30|TRBD2|.|TRBJ2-3
CAWHLAGAPDTQYF
TGTGCCTGGCATTTAGCGGGAGCCCCAGATACGCAGTATTTT
>TRBV27|TRBD1|.|TRBJ2-6
CASSPTTGHGAGANVLTF
TGTGCCAGCAGTCCAACGACAGGGCACGGTGCTGGGGCCAACGTCCTGACTTTC
>TRBV7-6|TRBD2|.|TRBJ2-7
CASSLVAAGAPYEQYF
TGTGCCAGCAGCTTAGTGGCGGCGGGAGCCCCCTACGAGCAGTACTTC
>TRBV13|.|.|TRBJ2-5
CASSPSLGAGITQETQYF
TGTGCCAGCAGCCCCTCCCTGGGGGCAGGGATCACCCAAGAGACCCAGTACTTC
>TRBV6-5|TRBD1|.|TRBJ2-1
CASSPRQGAREQFF
TGTGCCAGCAGCCCTAGACAGGGGGCGCGGGAGCAGTTCTTC
>TRBV2|.|.|TRBJ2-2
CASRTGTANTGELFF
TGTGCCAGCAGGACGGGGACGGCGAACACCGGGGAGCTGTTTTTT
>TRBV5-1|.|.|TRBJ2-5
CASRRDTAETQYF
TGCGCCAGCAGACGGGACACCGCGGAGACCCAGTACTTC
>TRBV2|.|.|TRBJ1-5
CASSSRPPGKGVNQPQHF
TGTGCCAGCAGTTCAAGGCCCCCAGGGAAGGGGGTCAATCAGCCCCAGCATTTT
>TRBV28|TRBD1|once|TRBJ2-3
CASSFGTGRWDTQYF
TGTGCCAGCAGTTTCGGGACAGGGAGGTGGGATACGCAGTATTTT
>TRBV30|TRBD2|.|TRBJ2-3
CAWNRLAGGLRASTDTQYF
TGTGCCTGGAACCGACTAGCGGGAGGCCTCCGTGCTAGCACAGATACGCAGTATTTT
>TRBV19|.|.|TRBJ1-1
CASSMSGGGTEAFF
TGTGCCAGTAGTATGAGCGGGGGCGGCACTGAAGCTTTCTTT
>TRBV5-1|.|.|TRBJ2-1
CASSLVPSDYLYNEQFF
TGCGCCAGCAGCTTGGTACCTAGCGACTACCTCTACAATGAGCAGTTCTTC
>TRBV5-1|TRBD2|.|TRBJ2-3
CASSSRPGSGSWSDTQYF
TGCGCCAGCAGCTCCCGGCCGGGGAGCGGGAGTTGGTCAGATACGCAGTATTTT
>TRBV5-4|.|.|TRBJ2-7
CASSLDKWSYEQYF
TGTGCCAGCAGCTTGGACAAATGGTCCTACGAGCAGTACTTC